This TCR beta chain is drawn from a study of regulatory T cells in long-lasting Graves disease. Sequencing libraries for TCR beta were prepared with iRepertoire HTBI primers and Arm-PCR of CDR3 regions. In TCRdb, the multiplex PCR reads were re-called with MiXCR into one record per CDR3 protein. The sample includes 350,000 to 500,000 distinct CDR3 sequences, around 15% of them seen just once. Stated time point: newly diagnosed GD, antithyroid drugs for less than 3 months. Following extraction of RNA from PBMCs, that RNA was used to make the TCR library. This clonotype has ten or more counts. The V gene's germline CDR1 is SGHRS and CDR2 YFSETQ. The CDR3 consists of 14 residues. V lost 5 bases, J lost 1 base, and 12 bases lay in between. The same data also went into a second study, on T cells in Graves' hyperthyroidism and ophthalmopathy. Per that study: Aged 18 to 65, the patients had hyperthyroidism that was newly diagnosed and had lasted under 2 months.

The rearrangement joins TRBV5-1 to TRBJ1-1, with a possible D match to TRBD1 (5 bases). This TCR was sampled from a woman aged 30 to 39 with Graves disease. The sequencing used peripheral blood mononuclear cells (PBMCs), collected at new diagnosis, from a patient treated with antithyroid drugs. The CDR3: CASRIRDPNTEAFF. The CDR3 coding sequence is TGCGCCAGCAGGATACGGGACCCGAACACTGAAGCTTTCTTT.